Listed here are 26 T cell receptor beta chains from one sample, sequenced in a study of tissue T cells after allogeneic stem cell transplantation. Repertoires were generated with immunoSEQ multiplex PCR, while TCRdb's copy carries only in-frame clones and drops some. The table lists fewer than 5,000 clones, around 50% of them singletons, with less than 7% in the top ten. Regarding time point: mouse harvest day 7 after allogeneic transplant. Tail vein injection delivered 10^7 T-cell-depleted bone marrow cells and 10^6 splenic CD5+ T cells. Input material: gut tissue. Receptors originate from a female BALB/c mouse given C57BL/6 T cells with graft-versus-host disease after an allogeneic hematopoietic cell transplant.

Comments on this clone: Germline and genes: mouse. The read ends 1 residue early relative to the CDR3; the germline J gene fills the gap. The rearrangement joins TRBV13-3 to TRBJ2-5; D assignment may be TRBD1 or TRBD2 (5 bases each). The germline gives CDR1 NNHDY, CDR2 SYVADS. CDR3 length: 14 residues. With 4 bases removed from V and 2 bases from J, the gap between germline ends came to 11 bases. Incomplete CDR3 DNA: TGTGCCAGCAGTACCGGGACCTTCCAAGACACCCAGTAC. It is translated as CASSTGTFQDTQY. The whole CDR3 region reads CASSTGTFQDTQYF. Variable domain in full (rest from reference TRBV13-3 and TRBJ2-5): EAAVTQSPRSKVAVTGGKVTLSCHQTNNHDYMYWYRQDTGHGLRLIHYSYVADSTEKGDIPDGYKASRPSQENFSLILELASLSQTAVYFCASSTGTFQDTQYFGPGTRLLVL.

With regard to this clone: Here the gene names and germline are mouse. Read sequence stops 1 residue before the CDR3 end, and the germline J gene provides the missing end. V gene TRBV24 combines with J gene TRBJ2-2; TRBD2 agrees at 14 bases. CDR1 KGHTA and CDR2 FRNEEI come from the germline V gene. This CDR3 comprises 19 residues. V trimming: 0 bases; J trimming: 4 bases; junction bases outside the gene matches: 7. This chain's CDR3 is CASSLYKGTGGAPTGQLYF. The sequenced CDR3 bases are TGTGCCAGCAGTCTGTATAAAGGGACTGGGGGGGCGCCCACCGGGCAGCTCTAC.

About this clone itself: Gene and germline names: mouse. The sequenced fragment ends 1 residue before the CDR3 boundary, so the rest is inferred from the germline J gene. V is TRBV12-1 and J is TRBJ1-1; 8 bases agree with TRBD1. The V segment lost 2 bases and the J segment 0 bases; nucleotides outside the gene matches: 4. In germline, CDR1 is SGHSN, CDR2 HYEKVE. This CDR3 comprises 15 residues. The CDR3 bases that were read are TGTGCCAGCTCTCCTGGACAGGGTGCAAACACAGAAGTCTTC. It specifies CASSPGQGANTEVF. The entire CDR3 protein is CASSPGQGANTEVFF.

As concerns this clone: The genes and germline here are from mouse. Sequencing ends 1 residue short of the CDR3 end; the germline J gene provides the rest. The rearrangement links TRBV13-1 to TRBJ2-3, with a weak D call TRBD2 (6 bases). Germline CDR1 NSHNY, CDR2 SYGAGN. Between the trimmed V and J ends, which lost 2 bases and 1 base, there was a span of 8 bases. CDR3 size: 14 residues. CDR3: CASSDYWGAETLYF. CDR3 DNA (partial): TGTGCCAGCAGTGACTACTGGGGTGCAGAAACGCTGTAT.

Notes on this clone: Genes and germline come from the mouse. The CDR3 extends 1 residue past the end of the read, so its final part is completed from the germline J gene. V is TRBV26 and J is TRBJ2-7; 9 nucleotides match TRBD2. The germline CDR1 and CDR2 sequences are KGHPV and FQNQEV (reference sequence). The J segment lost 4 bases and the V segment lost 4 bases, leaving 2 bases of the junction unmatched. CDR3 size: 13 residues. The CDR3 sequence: CASSRDWAYEQYF. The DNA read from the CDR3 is TGTGCCAGCAGTCGGGACTGGGCGTATGAACAGTAC.

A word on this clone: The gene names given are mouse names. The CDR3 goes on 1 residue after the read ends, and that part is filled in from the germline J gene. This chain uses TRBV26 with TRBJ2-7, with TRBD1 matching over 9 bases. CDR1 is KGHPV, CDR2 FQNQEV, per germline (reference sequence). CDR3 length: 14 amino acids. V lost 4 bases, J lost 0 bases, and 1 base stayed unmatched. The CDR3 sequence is CASSRDRVSYEQYF. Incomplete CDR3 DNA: TGTGCCAGCAGTCGGGACAGGGTCTCCTATGAACAGTAC. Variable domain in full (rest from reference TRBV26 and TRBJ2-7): NSKVIQTPRYLVKGQGQKAKMRCIPEKGHPVVFWYQQNKNNEFKFLINFQNQEVLQQIDMTEKRFSAECPSNSPCSLEIQSSEAGDSALYLCASSRDRVSYEQYFGPGTRLTVL.

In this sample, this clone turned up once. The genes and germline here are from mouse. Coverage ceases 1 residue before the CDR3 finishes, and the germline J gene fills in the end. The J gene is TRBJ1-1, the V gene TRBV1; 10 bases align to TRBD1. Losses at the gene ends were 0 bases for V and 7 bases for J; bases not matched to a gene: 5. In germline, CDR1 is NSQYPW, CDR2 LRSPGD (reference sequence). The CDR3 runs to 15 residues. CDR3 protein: CTCSADRDRGGEVFF. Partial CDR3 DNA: TGCACCTGCAGTGCAGATAGGGACAGGGGAGGAGAAGTCTTC. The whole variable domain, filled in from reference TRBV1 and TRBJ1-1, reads VTLLEQNPRWRLVPRGQAVNLRCILKNSQYPWMSWYQQDLQKQLQWLFTLRSPGDKEVKSLPGADYLATRVTDTELRLQVANMSQGRTLYCTCSADRDRGGEVFFGKGTRLTVV.

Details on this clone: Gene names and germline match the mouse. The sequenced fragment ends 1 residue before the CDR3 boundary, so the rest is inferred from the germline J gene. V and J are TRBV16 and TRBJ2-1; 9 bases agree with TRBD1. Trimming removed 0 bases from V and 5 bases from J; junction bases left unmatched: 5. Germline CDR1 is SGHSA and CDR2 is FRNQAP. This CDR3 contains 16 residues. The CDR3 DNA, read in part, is TGTGCAAGCAGCTTAGAAACCGGGACAGGGAATGCTGAGCAGTTC. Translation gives CASSLETGTGNAEQF. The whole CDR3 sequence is CASSLETGTGNAEQFF.

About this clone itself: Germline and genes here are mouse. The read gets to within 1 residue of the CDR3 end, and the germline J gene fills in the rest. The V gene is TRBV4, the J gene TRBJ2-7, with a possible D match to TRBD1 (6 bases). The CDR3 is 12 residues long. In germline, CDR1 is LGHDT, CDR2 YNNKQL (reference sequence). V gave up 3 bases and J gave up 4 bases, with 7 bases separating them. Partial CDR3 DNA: TGTGCCAGCAGCTACGACAGGTATGAACAGTAC. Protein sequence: CASSYDRYEQY. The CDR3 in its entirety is CASSYDRYEQYF.

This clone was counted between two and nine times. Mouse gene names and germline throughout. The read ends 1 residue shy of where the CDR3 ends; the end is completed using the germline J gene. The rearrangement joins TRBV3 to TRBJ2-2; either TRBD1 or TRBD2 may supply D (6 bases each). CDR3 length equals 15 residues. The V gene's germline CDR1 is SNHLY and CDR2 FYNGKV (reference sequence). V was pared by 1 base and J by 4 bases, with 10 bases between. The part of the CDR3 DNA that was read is TGTGCCAGCAGCTTAGGGGGGCAGGGCACCGGGCAGCTCTAC. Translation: CASSLGGQGTGQLY. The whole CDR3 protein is CASSLGGQGTGQLYF.

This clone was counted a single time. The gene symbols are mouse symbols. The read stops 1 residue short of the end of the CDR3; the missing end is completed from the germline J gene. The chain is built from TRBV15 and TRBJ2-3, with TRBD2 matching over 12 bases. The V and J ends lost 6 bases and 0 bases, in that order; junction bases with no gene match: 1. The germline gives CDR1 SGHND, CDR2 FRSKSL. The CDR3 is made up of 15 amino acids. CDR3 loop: CASRGLGGSAETLYF. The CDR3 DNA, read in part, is TGTGCCAGCAGGGGACTGGGGGGTAGTGCAGAAACGCTGTAT.

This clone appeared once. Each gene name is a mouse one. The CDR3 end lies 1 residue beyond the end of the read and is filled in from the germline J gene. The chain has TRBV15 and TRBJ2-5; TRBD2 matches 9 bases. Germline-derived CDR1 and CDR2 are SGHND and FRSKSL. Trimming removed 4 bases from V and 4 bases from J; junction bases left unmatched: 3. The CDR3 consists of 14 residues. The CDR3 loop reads CASSSGLGKDTQYF. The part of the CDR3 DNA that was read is TGTGCCAGCAGTTCCGGACTGGGGAAAGACACCCAGTAC.

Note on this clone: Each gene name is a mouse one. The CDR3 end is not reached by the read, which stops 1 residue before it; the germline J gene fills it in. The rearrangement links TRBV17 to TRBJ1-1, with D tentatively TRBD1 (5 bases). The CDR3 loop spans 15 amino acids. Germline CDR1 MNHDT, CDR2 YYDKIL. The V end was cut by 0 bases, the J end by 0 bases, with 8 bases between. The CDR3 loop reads CASSRDWGANTEVFF. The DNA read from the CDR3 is TGTGCTAGCAGTAGAGATTGGGGGGCAAACACAGAAGTCTTC.

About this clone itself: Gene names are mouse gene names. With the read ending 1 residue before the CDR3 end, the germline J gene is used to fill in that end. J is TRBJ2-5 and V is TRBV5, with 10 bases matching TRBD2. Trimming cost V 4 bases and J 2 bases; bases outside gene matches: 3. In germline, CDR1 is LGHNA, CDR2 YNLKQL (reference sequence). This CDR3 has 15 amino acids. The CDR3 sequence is CASSPHWGGQDTQYF. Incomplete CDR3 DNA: TGTGCCAGCAGCCCGCACTGGGGGGGCCAAGACACCCAGTAC.

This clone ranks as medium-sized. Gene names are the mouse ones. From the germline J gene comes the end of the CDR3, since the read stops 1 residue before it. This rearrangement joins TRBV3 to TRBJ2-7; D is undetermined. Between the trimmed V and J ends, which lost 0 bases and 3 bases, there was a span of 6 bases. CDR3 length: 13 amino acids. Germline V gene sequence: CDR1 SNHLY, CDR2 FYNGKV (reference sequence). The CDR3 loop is CASSLAHSYEQYF. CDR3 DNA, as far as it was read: TGTGCCAGCAGCTTAGCGCACAGCTATGAACAGTAC.

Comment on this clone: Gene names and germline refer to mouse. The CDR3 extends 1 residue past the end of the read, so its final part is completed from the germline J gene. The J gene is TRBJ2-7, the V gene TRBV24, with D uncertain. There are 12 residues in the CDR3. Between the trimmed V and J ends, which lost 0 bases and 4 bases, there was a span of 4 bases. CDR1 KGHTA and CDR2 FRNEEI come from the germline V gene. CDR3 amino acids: CASSLYFYEQYF. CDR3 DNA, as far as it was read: TGTGCCAGCAGTCTGTACTTTTATGAACAGTAC.

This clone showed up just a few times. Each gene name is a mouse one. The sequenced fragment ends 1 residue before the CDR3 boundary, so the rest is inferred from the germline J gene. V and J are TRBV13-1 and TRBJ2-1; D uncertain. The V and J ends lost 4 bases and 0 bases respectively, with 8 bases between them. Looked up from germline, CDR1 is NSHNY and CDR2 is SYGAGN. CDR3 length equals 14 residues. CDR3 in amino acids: CASSPDYNYAEQFF. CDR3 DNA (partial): TGTGCCAGCAGTCCCGATTATAACTATGCTGAGCAGTTC.

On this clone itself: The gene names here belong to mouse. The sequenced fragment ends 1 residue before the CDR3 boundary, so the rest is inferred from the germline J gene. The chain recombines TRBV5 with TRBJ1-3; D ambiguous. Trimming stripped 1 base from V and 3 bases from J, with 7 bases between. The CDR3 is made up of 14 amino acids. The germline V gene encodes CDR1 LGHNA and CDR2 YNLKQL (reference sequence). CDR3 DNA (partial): TGTGCCAGCAGCCAAGCGTCTGGTGGAAATACGCTCTAT. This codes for CASSQASGGNTLY. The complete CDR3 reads CASSQASGGNTLYF.

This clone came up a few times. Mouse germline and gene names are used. CDR3 sequence reads: CASSFGFSYEQYF. The CDR3 bases that were read are TGTGCCAGCAGTTTCGGGTTCTCCTATGAACAGTAC. V usage is TRBV14 and J usage is TRBJ2-7; D uncertain. Sequencing ends 1 residue short of the CDR3 end; the germline J gene provides the rest. This CDR3 region has 13 residues. The V gene's germline CDR1 is SGHDT and CDR2 FRDEAV. The ends were cut back, 1 base at V and 0 bases at J, with 5 bases in the middle.

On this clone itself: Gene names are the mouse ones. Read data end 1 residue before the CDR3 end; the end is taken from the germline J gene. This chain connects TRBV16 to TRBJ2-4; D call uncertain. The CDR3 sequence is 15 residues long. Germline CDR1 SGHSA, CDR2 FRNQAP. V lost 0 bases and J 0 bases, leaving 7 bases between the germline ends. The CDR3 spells CASSLDRPSQNTLYF. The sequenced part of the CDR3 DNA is TGTGCAAGCAGCTTAGATCGGCCTAGTCAAAACACCTTGTAC.

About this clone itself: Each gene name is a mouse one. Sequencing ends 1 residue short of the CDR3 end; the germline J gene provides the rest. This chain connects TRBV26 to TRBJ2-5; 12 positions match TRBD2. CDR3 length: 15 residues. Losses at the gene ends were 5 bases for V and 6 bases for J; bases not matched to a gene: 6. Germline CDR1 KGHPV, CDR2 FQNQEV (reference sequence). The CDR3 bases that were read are TGTGCCAGCAGTTTGACTGGGGGGGCGCGTGACACCCAGTAC. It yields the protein CASSLTGGARDTQY. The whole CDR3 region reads CASSLTGGARDTQYF.

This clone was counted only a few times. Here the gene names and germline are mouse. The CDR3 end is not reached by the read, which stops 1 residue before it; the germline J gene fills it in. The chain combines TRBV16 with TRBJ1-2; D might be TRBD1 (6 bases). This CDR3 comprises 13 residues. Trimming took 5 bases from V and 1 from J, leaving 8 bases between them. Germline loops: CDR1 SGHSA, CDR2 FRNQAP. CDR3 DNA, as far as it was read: TGTGCAAGCAGCAAGGGACAAAACTCCGACTACACC. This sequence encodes CASSKGQNSDYT. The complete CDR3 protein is CASSKGQNSDYTF.

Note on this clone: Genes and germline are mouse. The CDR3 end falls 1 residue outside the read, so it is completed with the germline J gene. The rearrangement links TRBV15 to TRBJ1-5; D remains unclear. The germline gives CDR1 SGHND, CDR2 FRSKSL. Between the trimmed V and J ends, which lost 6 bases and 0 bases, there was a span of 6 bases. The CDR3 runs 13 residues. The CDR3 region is CASSADNNQAPLF. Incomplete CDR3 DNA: TGTGCCAGCAGCGCAGATAACAACCAGGCTCCGCTT. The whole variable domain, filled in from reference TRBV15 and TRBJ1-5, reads DAGVTQTPRHEVAEKGQTIILKCEPVSGHNDLFWYRQTKIQGLELLSYFRSKSLMEDGGAFKDRFKAEMLNSSFSTLKIQPTEPKDSAVYLCASSADNNQAPLFGEGTRLSVL.

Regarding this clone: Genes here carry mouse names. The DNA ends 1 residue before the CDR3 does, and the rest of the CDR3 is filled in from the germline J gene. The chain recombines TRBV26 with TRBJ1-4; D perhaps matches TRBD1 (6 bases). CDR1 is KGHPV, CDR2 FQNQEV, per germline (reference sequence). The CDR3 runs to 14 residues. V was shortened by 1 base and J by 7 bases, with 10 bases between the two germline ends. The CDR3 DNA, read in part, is TGTGCCAGCAGTCTGTTGGGGGCGAGCGAAAGATTATTT. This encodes CASSLLGASERLF. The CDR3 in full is CASSLLGASERLFF.

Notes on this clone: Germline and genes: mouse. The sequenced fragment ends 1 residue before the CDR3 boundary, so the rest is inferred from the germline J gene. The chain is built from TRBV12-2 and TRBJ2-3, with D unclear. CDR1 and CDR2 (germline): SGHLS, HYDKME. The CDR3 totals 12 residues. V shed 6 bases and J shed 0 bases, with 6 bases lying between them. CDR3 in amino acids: CASRRSAETLYF. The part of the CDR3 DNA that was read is TGTGCCAGCAGACGGAGTGCAGAAACGCTGTAT.

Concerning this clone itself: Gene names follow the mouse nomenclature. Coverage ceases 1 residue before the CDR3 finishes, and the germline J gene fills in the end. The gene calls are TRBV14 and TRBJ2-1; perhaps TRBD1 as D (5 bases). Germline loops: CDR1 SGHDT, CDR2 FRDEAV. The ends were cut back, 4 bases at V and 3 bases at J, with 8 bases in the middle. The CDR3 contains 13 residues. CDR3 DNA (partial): TGTGCCAGCAGTGCAGGGTTCTATGCTGAGCAGTTC. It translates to CASSAGFYAEQF. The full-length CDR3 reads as CASSAGFYAEQFF.